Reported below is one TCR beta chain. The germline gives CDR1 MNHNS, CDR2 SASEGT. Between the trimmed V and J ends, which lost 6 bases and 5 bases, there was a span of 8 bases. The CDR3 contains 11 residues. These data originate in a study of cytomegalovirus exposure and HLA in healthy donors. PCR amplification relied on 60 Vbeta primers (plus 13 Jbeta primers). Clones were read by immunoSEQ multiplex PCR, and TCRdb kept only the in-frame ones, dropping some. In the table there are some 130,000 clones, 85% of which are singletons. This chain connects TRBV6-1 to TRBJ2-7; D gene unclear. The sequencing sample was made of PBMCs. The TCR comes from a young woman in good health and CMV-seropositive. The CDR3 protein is CASRGDNEQYF. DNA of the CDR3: TGTGCCAGCAGGGGTGACAACGAGCAGTACTTC.